This T cell receptor (beta chain) was obtained from a study of identical twins. Study results and limitations: Abundant cord blood beta clonotypes carried fewer insertions; memory repertoires showed none.

The CDR3 covers 14 residues. Germline V lookup: CDR1 SGHDT, CDR2 YYEEEE. J gave up 4 bases and V 4 bases, and 7 bases lay outside the gene matches. TCRdb fed the 5' RACE reads into MiXCR, producing one record per CDR3 protein. The top ten hold around 3.1% of the sample, which has a few hundred thousand distinct CDR3 sequences, roughly 9.5% seen once. Ten or more counts support this clonotype. Its antigen is still unknown. In addition, the sample was reused for a study of yellow fever vaccine responses in identical twins. From that paper: Twins reportedly mounted vaccine T cell responses that seemed partly convergent, partly personalized.

The V gene is TRBV5-6, the J gene TRBJ2-5; 7 bases line up with TRBD1. The material sequenced was PBMCs. The sequence was obtained from a woman between 18 and 30 years old in good health. The DNA of the CDR3 is TGTGCCAGCAGCGAGACAGGGAGCGCAGAGACCCAGTACTTC. Amino acid sequence: CASSETGSAETQYF. Full variable domain (outside the CDR3, taken from reference TRBV5-6 and TRBJ2-5): DAGVTQSPTHLIKTRGQQVTLRCSPKSGHDTVSWYQQALGQGPQFIFQYYEEEERQRGNFPDRFSGHQFPNYSSELNVNALLLGDSALYLCASSETGSAETQYFGPGTRLLVL.